This T cell receptor beta chain was captured by sequencing in a study of T cells in narcolepsy. Overall study: Healthy controls were enrolled alongside patients with narcolepsy type 1 or type 2. General study findings and limits: Blood of same and different patients, but not healthy controls, reportedly held recurring autoreactive clonotypes. Comparing one patient's CSF and blood CD4+ clonotypes highlighted HCRT- and TRIB2-specific autoreactive clonotypes.

Repertoires were generated with immunoSEQ multiplex PCR, while TCRdb's copy carries only in-frame clones and drops some. The table shows about 30,000 clones, with roughly four fifths occurring only once. This clone has just a few counts. Its antigen remains unidentified. Germline CDR1 SGHNT, CDR2 YENEEA. Trimming stripped 5 bases from V and 8 bases from J, with 18 bases between. The CDR3 consists of 14 residues. The chain is built from TRBV11-3 and TRBJ1-2; D is unresolved. The receptor comes from a human donor with narcolepsy. Sequenced sample: CD45RA- memory CD4+ T cells from PBMCs. The CDR3 is CASSPPVSAGGYTF. The CDR3 DNA follows: TGTGCCAGCAGCCCCCCGGTTTCCGCGGGGGGCTACACCTTC.